This T cell receptor beta chain was identified in a study of blood T cells in healthy people across ages. This clonotype appeared once. The authors ran a second PCR of 7 to 11 cycles using a sample-barcoded 5' primer and a J-beta primer mix. Via MiXCR, TCRdb re-called the 5' RACE reads, giving one row per CDR3 protein. The sample carries around 990,000 distinct CDR3 sequences, 35% to 40% recorded once. The germline V gene has CDR1 SGHRS and CDR2 YFSETQ. Trimming took off 1 base at V and 0 bases at J, with 11 bases between the two ends. The CDR3 has 16 amino acids. This chain joins TRBV5-1 and TRBJ1-3; the D is unclear. The sample consisted of blood. The TCR originated in a man aged 18-30 years in good health. CDR3 residues: CASSLSGIHSGNTIYF. CDR3 in DNA: TGCGCCAGCAGCTTGTCGGGCATTCACTCTGGAAACACCATATATTTT.